The clone carrying this T cell receptor (beta chain) came up once. The data derive from a study of blood T cell repertoires in COVID-19. TCRdb keeps only in-frame clones here, not all; method: immunoSEQ multiplex PCR. This sample yields about 74,000 clones, of which approximately 78% are seen a single time; 15% belongs to the top ten. V lost 3 bases to trimming and J lost 4 bases, with 10 bases between them. The CDR3 is 14 residues long. The germline gives CDR1 ENHRY, CDR2 SYGVKD. The sequenced sample was peripheral blood. The chain has TRBV10-3 and TRBJ1-3; the D gene is possibly TRBD1 (6 bases). The sequence came from a human donor in a cohort sampled during active COVID-19. In DNA form, the CDR3 reads TGTGCCATCAGTGACAGGGGAATCGGAAACACCATATATTTT. Translated, it gives CAISDRGIGNTIYF.